Included here is one T cell receptor (beta chain) sequence, with context. This sample is drawn from a study of cytomegalovirus exposure and HLA in healthy donors. The PCR used 60 Vbeta and 13 Jbeta primers. Sequenced by immunoSEQ multiplex PCR; TCRdb stores in-frame clones only, minus some. Here the sample spans about 200,000 clones, 79% being singletons. The CDR3 runs to 15 residues. Losses at the gene ends were 4 bases for V and 7 bases for J; bases not matched to a gene: 10. Per the germline V gene, CDR1 is SEHNR and CDR2 is FQNEAQ (reference sequence). This clonotype originated in a man aged 45-60 years in good health and CMV-seronegative. The genes are TRBV7-9 and TRBJ2-7, with TRBD1 identical over 10 bases. Material for sequencing was PBMCs. CDR3 DNA sequence: TGTGCCAGCAGCTCAACCGGGACAGGGGAAAGTGAGCAGTACTTC. Translation: CASSSTGTGESEQYF.